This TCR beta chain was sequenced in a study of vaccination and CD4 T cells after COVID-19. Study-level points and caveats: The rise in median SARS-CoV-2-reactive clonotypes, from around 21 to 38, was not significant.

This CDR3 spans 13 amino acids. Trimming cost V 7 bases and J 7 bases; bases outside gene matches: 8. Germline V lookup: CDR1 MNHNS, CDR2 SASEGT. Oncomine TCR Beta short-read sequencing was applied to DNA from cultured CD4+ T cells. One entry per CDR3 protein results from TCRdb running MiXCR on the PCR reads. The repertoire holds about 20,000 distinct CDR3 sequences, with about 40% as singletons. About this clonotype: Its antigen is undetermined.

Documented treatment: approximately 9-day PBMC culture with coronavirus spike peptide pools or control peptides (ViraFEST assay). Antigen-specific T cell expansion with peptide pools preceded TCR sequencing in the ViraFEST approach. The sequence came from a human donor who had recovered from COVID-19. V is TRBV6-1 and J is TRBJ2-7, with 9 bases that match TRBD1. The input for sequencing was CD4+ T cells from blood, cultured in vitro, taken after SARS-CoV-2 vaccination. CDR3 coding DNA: TGTGCCAGCACCACCGGGACAGGGTATGAGCAGTACTTC. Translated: CASTTGTGYEQYF.